This T cell receptor beta chain was obtained from a study of OX40 agonist ivuxolimab in advanced cancers. In the study overall: Ivuxolimab, an agonist antibody against OX40 (CD134), was given to patients. Study outcomes and limitations: Relative to CD4+ cells, CD8+ T cells on average had more expanded clones. Both CD4+ and CD8+ T cell populations in blood had undergone clonal expansion by week 6 at 0.1 to 3.0 mg/kg.

As for this clone: Its target is unknown.

The CDR3 is 15 residues long. V dropped 7 bases and J dropped 4 bases, with 19 bases sitting between them. Germline V gives CDR1 MNHEY, CDR2 SVGAGI. Some clones are missing from TCRdb's copy, which holds only in-frame ones; the method was immunoSEQ multiplex PCR. The table shows about 94,000 clones, with roughly 95% occurring only once. This sequence was found in an adult with an advanced solid tumor such as melanoma, head and neck, liver or kidney cancer. The sequencing used CD4+ or CD8+ T cells sorted from blood, collected in a trial of the OX40 agonist ivuxolimab. This chain links TRBV6-5 with TRBJ1-1, with D possibly TRBD1 on 5 matching bases. Written as DNA, the CDR3 is TGTGCCAGCATGTATACAGGCAATTGGGGCACTGAAGCTTTCTTT. Protein sequence: CASMYTGNWGTEAFF.